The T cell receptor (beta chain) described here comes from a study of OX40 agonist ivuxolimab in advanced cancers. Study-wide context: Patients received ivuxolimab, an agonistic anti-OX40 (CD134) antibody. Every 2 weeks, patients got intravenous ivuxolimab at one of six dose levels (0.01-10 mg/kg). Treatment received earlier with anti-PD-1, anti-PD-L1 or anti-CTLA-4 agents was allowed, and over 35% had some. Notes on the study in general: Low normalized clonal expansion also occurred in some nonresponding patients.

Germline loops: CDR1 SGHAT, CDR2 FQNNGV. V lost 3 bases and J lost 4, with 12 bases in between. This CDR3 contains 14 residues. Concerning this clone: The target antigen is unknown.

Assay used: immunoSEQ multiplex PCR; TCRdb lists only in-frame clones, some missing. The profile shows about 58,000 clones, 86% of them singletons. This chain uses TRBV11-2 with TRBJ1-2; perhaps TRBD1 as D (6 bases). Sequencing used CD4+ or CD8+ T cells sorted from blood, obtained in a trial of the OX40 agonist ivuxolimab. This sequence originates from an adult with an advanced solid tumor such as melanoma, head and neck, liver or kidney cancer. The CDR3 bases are TGTGCCAGCAGCTTTGGGGGGCGTGGCTATGGCTACACCTTC. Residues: CASSFGGRGYGYTF.